Reported below is one T cell receptor beta chain. Its antigen is currently unknown. Assay: immunoSEQ multiplex PCR; the TCRdb copy retains only in-frame clones and omits some. Among some 510,000 clones, 70% to 80% were seen once, and the ten largest hold roughly 13%. This record comes from a study of shared clonotypes between healthy human individuals. Regarding the study as a whole: Represented genetic and exposure-history diversity was restricted by having few donors.

Germline CDR1 is LNHNV and CDR2 is YYDKDF (reference sequence). V was shortened by 1 base and J by 4 bases, with 15 bases between the two germline ends. The CDR3 is 16 residues long. The clonotype comes from a woman aged 40 to 50 in good health. Some clones in this sample may be carry-over from other donors' samples. Sequencing was carried out using PBMCs. The chain recombines TRBV15 with TRBJ2-3, with D tentatively TRBD1 or TRBD2 (5 bases each). In DNA form, the CDR3 reads TGTGCCACCAGCAGAGTATCCGGGGCAGAGTCAGATACGCAGTATTTT. As protein: CATSRVSGAESDTQYF.